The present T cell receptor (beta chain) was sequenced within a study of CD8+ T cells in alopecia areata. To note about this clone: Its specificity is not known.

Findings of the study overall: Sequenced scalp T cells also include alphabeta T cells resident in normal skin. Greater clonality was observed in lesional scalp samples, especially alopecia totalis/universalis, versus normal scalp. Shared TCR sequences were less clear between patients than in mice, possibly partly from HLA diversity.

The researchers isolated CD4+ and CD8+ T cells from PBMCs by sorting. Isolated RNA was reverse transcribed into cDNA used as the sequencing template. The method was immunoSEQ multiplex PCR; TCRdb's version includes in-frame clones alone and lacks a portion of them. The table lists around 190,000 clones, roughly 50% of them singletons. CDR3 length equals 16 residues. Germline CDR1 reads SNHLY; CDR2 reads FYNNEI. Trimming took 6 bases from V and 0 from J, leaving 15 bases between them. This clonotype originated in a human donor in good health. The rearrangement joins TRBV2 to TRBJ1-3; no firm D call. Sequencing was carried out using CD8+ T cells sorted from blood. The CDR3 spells CASRQTEISSGNTIYF. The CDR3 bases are TGTGCCAGCAGGCAGACTGAGATCAGCTCTGGAAACACCATATATTTT.